The T cell receptor (beta chain) under discussion was sequenced for a study of blood T cells in healthy people across ages. V shed 4 bases and J shed 9 bases, with 15 bases lying between them. CDR3 length equals 13 residues. Germline V gene lookup returns CDR1 LGHNA and CDR2 YSLEER. Extraction yielded at least 6 micrograms of total RNA per sample. A second PCR of about 7 to 12 cycles used a sample-barcoded 5' primer and a J-beta primer mix. All samples yielded 2.5 million or more CDR3-containing paired-end reads. TCRdb reprocessed the 5' RACE reads via MiXCR and lists one record per CDR3 protein. The data hold 650,000 to 700,000 distinct CDR3 sequences, with approximately 52% observed a single time. Overall study results and limits: Age showed a roughly linear inverse relationship with TCR beta diversity per million T cells. A conclusive naive versus antigen-experienced comparison was prevented by the unsorted PBMCs.

In the case of this clonotype: Its antigen is not known.

The chain couples TRBV4-3 to TRBJ1-2; D uncertain. The sequenced sample consisted of blood. The receptor was derived from a woman aged 80 or over in good health. The CDR3 spells CASSLNSRLSYTF. The CDR3 DNA follows: TGCGCCAGCAGCCTCAACTCCCGCCTAAGCTACACCTTC.